The count of the clone carrying this T cell receptor (beta chain) is one. This entry is derived from a study of CD8 T cells in ankylosing spondylitis. CDR3 length equals 15 residues. Germline CDR1 reads SGHTA; CDR2 reads FQGNSA. Trimming left V 5 bases short and J 6 bases short, with 19 bases between. TCRdb used MiXCR to reprocess the 5' RACE reads, holding one entry per CDR3 protein. The sample carries some 17,000 distinct CDR3 sequences, 8% to 9% recorded once. The source material was blood. The sequence was obtained from a male donor with ankylosing spondylitis or in good health (not recorded which). The rearrangement joins TRBV7-2 to TRBJ1-2; maybe TRBD1 (6 bases). CDR3 coding DNA: TGTGCCAGCAGCCCCTACCCGGACAGCCCGAATGGCTACACCTTC. Translating gives CASSPYPDSPNGYTF.